The 21 T cell receptor beta chains in this list originate from one sample, sequenced in a study of CD8+ T cells in alopecia areata. Extraction of RNA preceded its reverse transcription into cDNA, which served as the sequencing template. Using immunoSEQ multiplex PCR, the repertoire was profiled, and TCRdb retains in-frame clones only, with some absent. The table shows about 74,000 clones, with 29% occurring only once. Treatment in this sample: oral pan-JAK inhibitor, 5-10 mg twice daily. Sample: CD8+ T cells sorted from blood, taken at week 4, from a patient treated with tofacitinib. These receptor sequences come from a human donor with alopecia areata.

This clone was seen more than once but under ten times. V and J are TRBV2 and TRBJ1-5; the D is unclear. The CDR3 is made up of 13 amino acids. CDR1 SNHLY and CDR2 FYNNEI come from the germline V gene. V was cut by 3 bases and J by 5 bases, with 8 bases left in between. The CDR3: CASSEWSDQPQHF. CDR3 DNA sequence: TGTGCCAGCAGTGAGTGGAGCGATCAGCCCCAGCATTTT.

Worth noting for this clone: At the DNA level, this CDR3 is encoded by other sequences in the same sample as well. V is TRBV29-1 and J is TRBJ2-7, with TRBD2 matching 8 bases. Trimming took 5 bases from V and 3 from J; bases not matched to a gene: 6. CDR3 length: 13 residues. The germline gives CDR1 SQVTM, CDR2 ANQGSEA. The CDR3 bases are TGCAGCGTTACCAGCGGGAGAGGCTACGAGCAGTACTTC. This gives the protein CSVTSGRGYEQYF.

The chain employs TRBV25-1 and TRBJ2-5; no clear D gene. CDR1 and CDR2 (germline): MGHDK, SYGVNS. Trimming stripped 10 bases from V and 1 base from J, with 13 bases between. This CDR3 contains 13 residues. The CDR3 DNA is TGTGCCACCGCCCCCGGGTCCCAAGAGACCCAGTACTTC. It is translated as CATAPGSQETQYF.

This clone came up a few times. CDR3 DNA sequence: TGTGCCAGCAGCCCGGGGGACTACCCGGCCTACGAGCAGTACTTC. Protein: CASSPGDYPAYEQYF. The V call is TRBV4-2, the J call TRBJ2-7, with TRBD2 matching 7 bases. The CDR3 runs 15 residues. V lost 4 bases to trimming and J lost 2 bases; unmatched junction nucleotides: 8. CDR1 is LGHNA, CDR2 YNFKEQ, per germline.

This sequence joins TRBV30 and TRBJ2-1; the match to TRBD2 covers 12 bases. This CDR3 spans 12 amino acids. Germline V gives CDR1 GTSNPN, CDR2 SVGIG (reference sequence). V trimming: 3 bases; J trimming: 10 bases; junction bases outside the gene matches: 1. The DNA of the CDR3 is TGTGCCTGGAGAGGACTAGCGGGAGAGCAGTTCTTC. Encoded protein: CAWRGLAGEQFF.

This clone was observed a few times. The chain has TRBV11-2 and TRBJ2-2; D is perhaps TRBD1 (5 bases). Trimming took off 1 base at V and 0 bases at J, with 6 bases between the two ends. This CDR3 contains 15 residues. Per the germline V gene, CDR1 is SGHAT and CDR2 is FQNNGV. The chain's CDR3 is CASSLAGSNTGELFF. In nucleotides, the CDR3 is TGTGCCAGCAGCTTAGCAGGGTCGAACACCGGGGAGCTGTTTTTT.

This clone appeared many times. V is TRBV7-2 and J is TRBJ2-1; 7 bases align to TRBD1. The germline gives CDR1 SGHTA, CDR2 FQGNSA. V lost 5 bases, J lost 7 bases, and 11 bases stayed unmatched. This CDR3 has 15 amino acids. The CDR3 coding sequence is TGTGCCAGCAGCCCTACCGACAGGGTCTGGAATGAGCAGTTCTTC. Amino acid sequence: CASSPTDRVWNEQFF.

This chain links TRBV29-1 with TRBJ2-7; D unclear. Trimming took 3 bases from V and 0 from J, leaving 15 bases between them. CDR3 length: 15 amino acids. The germline CDR1 and CDR2 sequences are SQVTM and ANQGSEA. The CDR3 loop is CSVDPAALSSYEQYF. The CDR3, as DNA: TGCAGCGTTGACCCCGCAGCGCTGAGCTCCTACGAGCAGTACTTC.

This rearrangement joins TRBV13 to TRBJ2-7; D is unclear. Germline lookup yields CDR1 PRHDT and CDR2 FYEKMQ (reference sequence). V was trimmed by 0 bases and J by 4 bases, leaving 7 bases between them. CDR3 size: 13 residues. Here the CDR3 reads CASSLGSSYEQYF. The CDR3 coding sequence is TGTGCCAGCAGCTTAGGATCGTCGTACGAGCAGTACTTC.

This clone was recorded at least ten times. The chain joins TRBV28 to TRBJ2-3; 8 positions match TRBD1. The CDR3 has 17 residues. V dropped 6 bases and J dropped 6; count of bases not matched to a gene: 17. CDR1 MDHEN and CDR2 SYDVKM come from the germline V gene. Here the CDR3 reads CASSIISWTGRIDTQYF. CDR3 nucleotides: TGTGCCAGCAGCATCATTTCCTGGACAGGGAGGATCGATACGCAGTATTTT.

The chain recombines TRBV29-1 with TRBJ2-5, with 7 bases that match TRBD1. The germline V gene encodes CDR1 SQVTM and CDR2 ANQGSEA. The trim removed 8 bases at V and 1 base at J, leaving 7 bases unmatched. The length of the CDR3 is 13 residues. Here the CDR3 reads CSKRTGLQETQYF. In nucleotides, the CDR3 is TGCAGCAAACGGACAGGCCTCCAAGAGACCCAGTACTTC. The variable domain in full, completed from reference TRBV29-1 and TRBJ2-5, reads SAVISQKPSRDICQRGTSLTIQCQVDSQVTMMFWYRQQPGQSLTLIATANQGSEATYESGFVIDKFPISRPNLTFSTLTVSNMSPEDSSIYLCSKRTGLQETQYFGPGTRLLVL.

The sample holds a few counts of this clone. An end of the junction does not agree with germline; a read error may underlie this. The chain links TRBV20-1 to TRBJ2-1; D remains ambiguous. The CDR3 is made up of 11 amino acids. Per the germline V gene, CDR1 is DFQATT and CDR2 is SNEGSKA (reference sequence). CDR3 coding DNA: TGCAGTGCTAGGCTCTACTATGAGCAGTTCTTC. It translates to CSARLYYEQFF.

The table lists this clone with a few counts. The chain's CDR3 is CASSSLAGGLGEQFF. The CDR3 DNA is TGTGCCAGCAGCTCTCTAGCGGGAGGTCTAGGTGAGCAGTTCTTC. This chain connects TRBV7-2 to TRBJ2-1; TRBD2 agrees at 11 bases. The CDR3 is 15 residues long. In germline, CDR1 is SGHTA, CDR2 FQGNSA. The V and J ends lost 4 bases and 9 bases, in that order; junction bases with no gene match: 8.

This clone was seen more than once but under ten times. The rearrangement uses TRBV9 and TRBJ2-5; D may be TRBD2 (7 bases). CDR3 length: 11 amino acids. Trimming removed 7 bases from V and 5 bases from J, with 9 bases in between. The germline CDR1 and CDR2 sequences are SGDLS and YYNGEE. The CDR3 nucleotides are TGTGCCAGCGGGGGGGCCGAGACCCAGTACTTC. Encoded protein: CASGGAETQYF.

The chain joins TRBV29-1 to TRBJ1-4, with D unclear. The CDR3 runs 12 residues. Germline values: CDR1 SQVTM, CDR2 ANQGSEA. V was cut by 4 bases and J by 8 bases, with 11 bases left in between. CDR3 region: CSVGREAEKLFF. CDR3 DNA sequence: TGCAGCGTTGGCCGGGAGGCCGAAAAACTGTTTTTT. The complete variable domain, with remaining parts taken from reference TRBV29-1 and TRBJ1-4, reads SAVISQKPSRDICQRGTSLTIQCQVDSQVTMMFWYRQQPGQSLTLIATANQGSEATYESGFVIDKFPISRPNLTFSTLTVSNMSPEDSSIYLCSVGREAEKLFFGSGTQLSVL.

The chain carries TRBV29-1 and TRBJ2-5, with D hard to call. This CDR3 has 12 amino acids. Germline V gene lookup returns CDR1 SQVTM and CDR2 ANQGSEA. The germline V and J ends were trimmed by 7 bases and 0 bases, with 9 bases remaining between them. The CDR3 DNA reads as TGCAGCGCTGAGGCCGACCAAGAGACCCAGTACTTC. The encoded protein is CSAEADQETQYF.

This clone was seen more than once but under ten times. This chain links TRBV7-9 with TRBJ2-3, with a weak D call TRBD2 (6 bases). The CDR3 is 16 residues long. Per germline, CDR1 SEHNR and CDR2 FQNEAQ (reference sequence). Trimming took 7 bases from V and 0 from J, leaving 17 bases between them. The CDR3 DNA reads as TGTGCCAGCAACGGGATTGCGGGAAGCAGCACAGATACGCAGTATTTT. This sequence encodes CASNGIAGSSTDTQYF.

The chain uses TRBV13 and TRBJ2-1; D call uncertain. The CDR3 is 11 amino acids. Germline CDR1 PRHDT, CDR2 FYEKMQ (reference sequence). The V end was cut by 6 bases, the J end by 8 bases, with 8 bases between. The CDR3 loop is CASSPAHEQFF. CDR3 coding DNA: TGTGCCAGCAGTCCGGCGCATGAGCAGTTCTTC.

The chain uses TRBV30 and TRBJ1-2, with 9 bases matching TRBD1. Germline CDR1 and CDR2: GTSNPN and SVGIG (reference sequence). The CDR3 has 15 amino acids. The V and J ends lost 1 base and 7 bases, in that order; junction bases with no gene match: 10. The CDR3 region has the DNA TGTGCCTGGAGTGCCGGGACAGGGAGCCTGGGTGGCTACACCTTC. It encodes CAWSAGTGSLGGYTF.

This clone was detected only a few times. V usage is TRBV29-1 and J usage is TRBJ1-2; 7 positions agree with TRBD1. Germline CDR1 SQVTM, CDR2 ANQGSEA. With V trimmed by 6 bases and J by 4 bases, 14 bases remained unmatched. The CDR3 runs to 15 residues. Here the CDR3 DNA reads TGCAGCGTCGAGGCAGGGGGGAGAGGTGTCTATGGCTACACCTTC. Translated, it gives CSVEAGGRGVYGYTF. The full variable domain, rest sourced from reference TRBV29-1 and TRBJ1-2, is SAVISQKPSRDICQRGTSLTIQCQVDSQVTMMFWYRQQPGQSLTLIATANQGSEATYESGFVIDKFPISRPNLTFSTLTVSNMSPEDSSIYLCSVEAGGRGVYGYTFGSGTRLTVV.

The V gene is TRBV27, the J gene TRBJ2-5; perhaps TRBD1 as D (6 bases). Between the trimmed V and J ends, which lost 5 bases and 2 bases, there was a span of 12 bases. The CDR3 extends over 14 amino acids. Germline CDR1 MNHEY, CDR2 SMNVEV (reference sequence). CDR3 sequence (DNA): TGTGCCAGCAGTATCGGGACACATCAAGAGACCCAGTACTTC. This sequence encodes CASSIGTHQETQYF.